These 18 T cell receptor beta chains share one sample of origin, sequenced in a study of blood T cell repertoires in COVID-19. Profiling relied on immunoSEQ multiplex PCR, and the TCRdb table lists in-frame clones only, not all of them. This sample has a few hundred thousand clones, with more than 80% found just once. The specimen was peripheral blood. The receptors originated from a woman aged 45-60 years with COVID-19, enrolled during active disease.

The V call is TRBV4-1, the J call TRBJ2-7; D may be TRBD1 (6 bases). Germline CDR1 reads MGHRA; CDR2 reads YSYEKL. V lost 1 base, J lost 3 bases, and 16 bases lay in between. The CDR3 contains 16 residues. CDR3 amino acids: CASSQGGQPLLYEQYF. The DNA of the CDR3 is TGCGCCAGCAGCCAAGGGGGGCAGCCACTACTCTACGAGCAGTACTTC.

This chain uses TRBV6-7 with TRBJ1-5, with D possibly matching TRBD1 (5 bases). TRBV6-7 is an open reading frame, and its role is uncertain. The CDR3 has 16 residues. The V and J ends lost 0 bases and 4 bases respectively, with 13 bases between them. For the CDR3, the DNA is TGTGCCAGCAGTTACTCGGAGGCGGGACCTAATCAGCCCCAGCATTTT. Translating it yields CASSYSEAGPNQPQHF.

V and J are TRBV7-9 and TRBJ1-2; 7 positions match TRBD1. Per germline, CDR1 SEHNR and CDR2 FQNEAQ (reference sequence). This CDR3 is built from 13 residues. J gave up 2 bases and V 4 bases, and 1 base lay outside the gene matches. The CDR3 DNA is TGTGCCAGCAGCTCGACAGGGAACTATGGCTACACCTTC. Amino acid sequence: CASSSTGNYGYTF.

Comments on this clone: The junction and the germline gene differ at one end; a read error may be behind it. The chain couples TRBV7-7 to TRBJ2-7, with D maybe TRBD1 (5 bases). CDR1 SSHAT and CDR2 FNYEAQ come from the germline V gene (reference sequence). The CDR3 loop spans 13 amino acids. In nucleotides, the CDR3 is TGTGCTAGCAGCCGGGCAGGGAACTACGAGCAGTACTTC. Amino acids: CASSRAGNYEQYF.

The chain has TRBV10-3 and TRBJ2-1; 13 positions agree with TRBD2. This CDR3 contains 15 residues. CDR1 ENHRY and CDR2 SYGVKD come from the germline V gene. The V gene end was trimmed by 6 bases and the J gene end by 4 bases; junction bases not matched to a gene: 3. DNA for the CDR3: TGTGCCATCAGAGGACTAGCGGGGGAGTACAATGAGCAGTTCTTC. It specifies CAIRGLAGEYNEQFF.

This sequence joins TRBV5-1 and TRBJ2-2, with a tentative D call TRBD1 (6 bases). The length of the CDR3 is 13 residues. Germline-derived CDR1 and CDR2 are SGHRS and YFSETQ. The V end was cut by 7 bases, the J end by 1 base, with 8 bases between. CDR3 DNA sequence: TGCGCCAGCTTGGGACAGAACACCGGGGAGCTGTTTTTT. Protein product: CASLGQNTGELFF.

This clone was seen just once. The V gene is TRBV4-2, the J gene TRBJ2-7, with D possibly being TRBD1 (6 bases). The CDR3 totals 18 residues. V was cut by 1 base and J by 3 bases, with 22 bases left in between. CDR1 is LGHNA and CDR2 is YNFKEQ in the germline V gene. CDR3 nucleotides: TGTGCCAGCAGCCAAGGCCACACAGGGACCGCCATCCACTACGAGCAGTACTTC. Translated: CASSQGHTGTAIHYEQYF.

This chain connects TRBV29-1 to TRBJ2-2; 8 bases agree with TRBD1. The CDR3 extends over 14 amino acids. Trimming took 3 bases from V and 6 from J; bases not matched to a gene: 6. The germline V gene encodes CDR1 SQVTM and CDR2 ANQGSEA. This CDR3 reads CSVDRGLGAGELFF. The CDR3 DNA reads as TGCAGCGTTGACAGGGGGCTTGGGGCCGGGGAGCTGTTTTTT.

This CDR3 reads CASSYSTGGYYEQYF. CDR3 coding DNA: TGTGCCAGCAGTTACTCTACAGGGGGTTACTACGAGCAGTACTTC. The rearrangement uses TRBV6-5 and TRBJ2-7; 8 positions match TRBD1. Germline trimming cut 0 bases from V and 3 bases from J; bases unmatched to any gene: 4. CDR1 MNHEY and CDR2 SVGAGI come from the germline V gene. The CDR3 loop spans 15 amino acids.

Regarding this clone: Possible read error: a much larger clone is one base away. The V call is TRBV21-1, the J call TRBJ2-2; TRBD2, the D gene given by the table, was not confirmed from the DNA. TRBV21-1 is flagged as a pseudogene. This CDR3 has 17 residues. CDR3 sequence (DNA): TGTGCCAGCAGCAAAGGGATTAGCGGGAGTCCCACCGGGAAGCTGTTTTTT. It encodes CASSKGISGSPTGKLFF.

The chain uses TRBV6-5 and TRBJ2-2; 11 bases line up with TRBD2. Unmatched junction bases numbered 3, after V lost 10 bases and J lost 2 bases. Germline CDR1 MNHEY, CDR2 SVGAGI. CDR3 length: 14 residues. The CDR3 loop is CATLAGENTGELFF. Written as DNA, the CDR3 is TGTGCCACACTAGCGGGAGAAAACACCGGGGAGCTGTTTTTT.

This clone was recorded only once. The V gene is TRBV9, the J gene TRBJ2-6; D possibly corresponds to TRBD2 (5 bases). Germline V CDR1 and CDR2: SGDLS, YYNGEE. The CDR3 is 12 residues long. V was trimmed by 4 bases and J by 14 bases, leaving 13 bases between them. The CDR3 loop is CASSSHRGLLTF. In DNA, the CDR3 is TGTGCCAGCAGCTCACACCGGGGTCTCCTGACTTTC.

CDR3 protein: CASSLTASGSNEQFF. The DNA of the CDR3 is TGTGCCAGCAGCTTAACGGCTAGCGGATCCAATGAGCAGTTCTTC. The rearrangement joins TRBV7-3 to TRBJ2-1, with 7 positions matching TRBD2. V lost 0 bases and J lost 6; bases outside the gene matches: 5. The germline gives CDR1 SGHTA, CDR2 FQGTGA. The CDR3 is made up of 15 amino acids.

The chain couples TRBV21-1 to TRBJ1-1. TRBV21-1 is annotated as a pseudogene. The CDR3 sequence is 16 residues long. The CDR3 DNA follows: TGTGCCAGCAGCTCCCAGGAGGCCCCCGCGAACACTGAAGCTTTCTTT. It specifies CASSSQEAPANTEAFF.

This chain links TRBV5-1 with TRBJ2-1; D is perhaps TRBD2 (6 bases). Trimming took off 4 bases at V and 0 bases at J, with 17 bases between the two ends. From germline, CDR1 is SGHRS and CDR2 YFSETQ. The CDR3 loop spans 17 amino acids. The CDR3 protein is CASSEPRGGSSYNEQFF. Written as DNA, the CDR3 is TGCGCCAGCAGCGAGCCGCGGGGCGGAAGCTCCTACAATGAGCAGTTCTTC.

This chain links TRBV4-1 with TRBJ1-5; D unclear. The CDR3 contains 13 residues. The germline gives CDR1 MGHRA, CDR2 YSYEKL. V was clipped by 1 base and J by 5 bases, with 6 bases between them. The CDR3 coding sequence is TGCGCCAGCAGCCAAGGTCGTTATCAGCCCCAGCATTTT. This sequence encodes CASSQGRYQPQHF.

The chain combines TRBV30 with TRBJ2-4; D is ambiguous. Germline-derived CDR1 and CDR2 are GTSNPN and SVGIG (reference sequence). The CDR3 runs 11 residues. V was cut by 5 bases and J by 8 bases, with 10 bases left in between. In DNA form, the CDR3 reads TGTGCCTGGTCTACAGAAGACATTCAGTACTTC. This translates into CAWSTEDIQYF. The complete variable domain, with remaining parts taken from reference TRBV30 and TRBJ2-4, reads SQTIHQWPATLVQPVGSPLSLECTVEGTSNPNLYWYRQAAGRGLQLLFYSVGIGQISSEVPQNLSASRPQDRQFILSSKKLLLSDSGFYLCAWSTEDIQYFGAGTRLSVL.

The chain couples TRBV25-1 to TRBJ1-2; D possibly corresponds to TRBD1 (5 bases). CDR3 size: 13 residues. Trimming took 9 bases from V and 0 from J, leaving 11 bases between them. CDR1 is MGHDK, CDR2 SYGVNS, per germline. The CDR3 reads CASTGAANYGYTF. The CDR3, as DNA: TGTGCCAGTACAGGCGCCGCTAACTATGGCTACACCTTC.